These 12 T cell receptor beta chains were sequenced from one sample in a study of T cells in Graves' hyperthyroidism and ophthalmopathy (dated by TCRdb to the late 2010s). Library prep was done by multiplex PCR. Sequencer: Illumina HiSeq 2000. The TCR beta CDR3 regions were amplified from the RNA transcripts. A first-round RT-PCR of the TCR CDR3 used the HTBI primer set with the Qiagen OneStep RT-PCR kit. TCRdb reprocessing: public reads trimmed at Q25 with fastp, clones called with MiXCR, in-frame beta chains kept. Every CDR3 protein is listed once, alongside the most common genes and DNA of its rows. A total of roughly 300,000 distinct CDR3 sequences appear in this sample, 18% of them only once. In total, the top ten clones hold roughly 49% of the sample. The sample was blood. The origin of the receptors is a woman aged 45-59 years with Graves' hyperthyroidism.

At least ten counts were recorded for this clonotype. This sequence joins TRBV30 and TRBJ2-3; a possible D gene is TRBD2 (6 bases). V lost 0 bases to trimming and J lost 2 bases, with 12 bases between them. This CDR3 is 15 amino acids long. Germline CDR1 reads GTSNPN; CDR2 reads SVGIG (reference sequence). The CDR3 spells CAWSVRGIVTDTQYF. The CDR3, as DNA: TGTGCCTGGAGTGTACGGGGGATCGTCACAGATACGCAGTATTTT. Variable domain in full (rest from reference TRBV30 and TRBJ2-3): SQTIHQWPATLVQPVGSPLSLECTVEGTSNPNLYWYRQAAGRGLQLLFYSVGIGQISSEVPQNLSASRPQDRQFILSSKKLLLSDSGFYLCAWSVRGIVTDTQYFGPGTRLTVL.

This chain joins TRBV7-3 and TRBJ2-5; D unresolved. Germline assignment: CDR1 SGHTA and CDR2 FQGTGA. This CDR3 is 13 amino acids long. V dropped 2 bases and J dropped 1 base, with 5 bases sitting between them. The CDR3 nucleotides are TGTGCCAGCAGCTTAGTATTCCAAGAGACCCAGTACTTC. It yields the protein CASSLVFQETQYF.

The V and J genes are TRBV20-1 and TRBJ2-3, with 13 bases fitting TRBD2. CDR1 and CDR2 (germline): DFQATT, SNEGSKA (reference sequence). Trimming took 6 bases from V and 0 from J; bases not matched to a gene: 3. The CDR3 is 15 amino acids. CDR3 sequence: CSAGLAGDSTDTQYF. DNA for the CDR3: TGCAGTGCCGGACTAGCGGGAGATAGCACAGATACGCAGTATTTT.

This clonotype was picked up many times. This rearrangement joins TRBV13 to TRBJ1-6, with D tentatively TRBD1 (6 bases). The length of the CDR3 is 14 residues. Germline V lookup: CDR1 PRHDT, CDR2 FYEKMQ (reference sequence). Trimming cost V 5 bases and J 10 bases, with 15 bases left between them. CDR3 sequence: CASSQDRGNSPLHF. In DNA form, the CDR3 reads TGTGCCAGCAGCCAGGATAGGGGGAACTCACCCCTCCACTTT.

This clonotype appeared a few times. This chain uses TRBV5-1 with TRBJ1-4, with D unclear. The length of the CDR3 is 14 residues. Germline lookup yields CDR1 SGHRS and CDR2 YFSETQ. The V gene lost 1 base and the J gene lost 8 bases, with 12 bases spanning the gap. As DNA, the CDR3 is TGCGCCAGCAGCTTGAGGTCCGATGACGAAAAACTGTTTTTT. Encoded protein: CASSLRSDDEKLFF.

This clonotype occurred many times. This chain connects TRBV9 to TRBJ1-2, with unresolved D. V lost 3 bases to trimming and J lost 0 bases, with 6 bases between them. The CDR3 is 13 amino acids. Germline V gives CDR1 SGDLS, CDR2 YYNGEE. The CDR3 region has the DNA TGTGCCAGCAGCGCGGAGGCTAACTATGGCTACACCTTC. It codes for CASSAEANYGYTF.

This clonotype was seen many times. The rearrangement uses TRBV7-8 and TRBJ2-2; no reliable D call. CDR3 size: 15 residues. Trimming removed 3 bases from V and 7 bases from J, with 15 bases in between. Germline V gives CDR1 SGHVS, CDR2 FQNEAQ. CDR3 residues: CASSFDRRRSGELFF. CDR3 sequence (DNA): TGTGCCAGCAGCTTCGACCGAAGACGCAGCGGGGAGCTGTTTTTT.

This clonotype was counted many times. V gene TRBV20-1 combines with J gene TRBJ1-6; D might be TRBD1 (5 bases). V lost 3 bases to trimming and J lost 9 bases, with 15 bases between them. CDR3 length: 14 residues. The germline V gene encodes CDR1 DFQATT and CDR2 SNEGSKA (reference sequence). The chain's CDR3 is CSASGGADSSPLHF. As DNA, the CDR3 is TGCAGTGCTAGCGGTGGGGCAGACAGTTCACCCCTCCACTTT.

This chain links TRBV7-9 with TRBJ1-4; D is perhaps TRBD1 (6 bases). The CDR3 loop spans 15 amino acids. Trimming stripped 4 bases from V and 7 bases from J, with 16 bases between. CDR1 and CDR2 from the germline V gene are SEHNR and FQNEAQ (reference sequence). Here the CDR3 reads CASSSRGGLFEKLFF. CDR3 coding DNA: TGTGCCAGCAGCTCCCGGGGGGGGCTATTTGAAAAACTGTTTTTT.

The genes are TRBV6-1 and TRBJ2-7, with a tentative D call TRBD2 (5 bases). The CDR3 is 13 residues long. From germline, CDR1 is MNHNS and CDR2 SASEGT. Trimming left V 1 base short and J 6 bases short, with 10 bases between. The CDR3 spells CASSEEWRSEQYV. CDR3 in DNA: TGTGCCAGCAGTGAAGAATGGAGGAGCGAGCAGTACGTC.

The chain is built from TRBV12-5 and TRBJ2-5; possibly TRBD2 for D (5 bases). Trimming cost V 6 bases and J 3 bases, with 20 bases left between them. The CDR3 sequence is 16 residues long. CDR1 and CDR2 from the germline V gene are LGHNT and FRNRAP. Here the CDR3 DNA reads TGTGCTAGTGGACGAACGGACGGGAAACTTAAAGAGACCCAGTACTTC. Its translation: CASGRTDGKLKETQYF.

This chain links TRBV9 with TRBJ1-2; tentatively, D is TRBD1 (6 bases). The CDR3 loop spans 12 amino acids. With 3 bases removed from V and 7 bases from J, the gap between germline ends came to 10 bases. The germline gives CDR1 SGDLS, CDR2 YYNGEE. The CDR3 loop reads CASSGIRGGYTF. CDR3 in DNA: TGTGCCAGCAGCGGGATCAGGGGTGGCTACACCTTC.